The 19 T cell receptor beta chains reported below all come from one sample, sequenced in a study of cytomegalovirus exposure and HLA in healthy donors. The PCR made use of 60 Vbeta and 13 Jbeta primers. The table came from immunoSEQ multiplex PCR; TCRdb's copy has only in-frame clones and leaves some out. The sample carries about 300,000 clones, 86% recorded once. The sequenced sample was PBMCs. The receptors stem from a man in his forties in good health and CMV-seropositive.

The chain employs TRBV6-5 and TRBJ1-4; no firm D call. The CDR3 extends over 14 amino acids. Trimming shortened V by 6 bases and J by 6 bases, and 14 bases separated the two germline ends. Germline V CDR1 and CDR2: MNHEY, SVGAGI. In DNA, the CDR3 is TGTGCCAGCAGCCGGGAAGGCGGGGATGAAAAACTGTTTTTT. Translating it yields CASSREGGDEKLFF.

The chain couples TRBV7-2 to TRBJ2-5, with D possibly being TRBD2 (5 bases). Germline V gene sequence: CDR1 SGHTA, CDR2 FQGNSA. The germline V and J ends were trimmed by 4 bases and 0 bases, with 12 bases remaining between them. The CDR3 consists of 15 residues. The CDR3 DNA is TGTGCCAGCAGCTCGCAAGGAGGATACCAAGAGACCCAGTACTTC. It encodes CASSSQGGYQETQYF.

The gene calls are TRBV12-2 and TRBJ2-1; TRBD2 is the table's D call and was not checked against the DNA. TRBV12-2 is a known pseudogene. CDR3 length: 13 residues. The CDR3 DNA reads TGTGCAAGTCGCTTAGTTTCCTCGTATGAGCAGTTCTTC. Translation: CASRLVSSYEQFF.

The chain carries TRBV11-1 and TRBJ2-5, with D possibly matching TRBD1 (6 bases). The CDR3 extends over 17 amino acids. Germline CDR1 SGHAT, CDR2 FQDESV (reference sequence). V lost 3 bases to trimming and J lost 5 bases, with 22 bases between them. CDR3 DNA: TGTGCCAGCAGCTTCGGCCTCCGGACAGACGCTCGGGAGACCCAGTACTTC. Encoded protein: CASSFGLRTDARETQYF.

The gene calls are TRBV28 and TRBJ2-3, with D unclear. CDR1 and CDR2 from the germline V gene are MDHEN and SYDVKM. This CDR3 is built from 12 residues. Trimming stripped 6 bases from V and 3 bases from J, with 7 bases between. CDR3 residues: CASSHMTDTQYF. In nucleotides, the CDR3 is TGTGCCAGCAGCCACATGACAGATACGCAGTATTTT.

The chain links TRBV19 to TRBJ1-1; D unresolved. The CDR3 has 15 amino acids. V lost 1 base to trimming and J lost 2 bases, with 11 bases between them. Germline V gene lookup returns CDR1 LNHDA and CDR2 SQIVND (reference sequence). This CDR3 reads CASSIARGINTEAFF. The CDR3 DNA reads TGTGCCAGTAGTATAGCCCGGGGTATAAACACTGAAGCTTTCTTT. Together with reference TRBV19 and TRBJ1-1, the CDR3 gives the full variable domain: DGGITQSPKYLFRKEGQNVTLSCEQNLNHDAMYWYRQDPGQGLRLIYYSQIVNDFQKGDIAEGYSVSREKKESFPLTVTSAQKNPTAFYLCASSIARGINTEAFFGQGTRLTVV.

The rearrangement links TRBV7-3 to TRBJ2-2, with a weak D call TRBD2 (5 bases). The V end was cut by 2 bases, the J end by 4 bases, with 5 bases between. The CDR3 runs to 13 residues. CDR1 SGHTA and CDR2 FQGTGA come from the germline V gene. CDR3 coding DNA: TGTGCCAGCAGCTTACTAGCCACCGGGGAGCTGTTTTTT. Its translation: CASSLLATGELFF. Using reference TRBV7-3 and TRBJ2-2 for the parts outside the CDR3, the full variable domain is GAGVSQTPSNKVTEKGKYVELRCDPISGHTALYWYRQSLGQGPEFLIYFQGTGAADDSGLPNDRFFAVRPEGSVSTLKIQRTERGDSAVYLCASSLLATGELFFGEGSRLTVL.

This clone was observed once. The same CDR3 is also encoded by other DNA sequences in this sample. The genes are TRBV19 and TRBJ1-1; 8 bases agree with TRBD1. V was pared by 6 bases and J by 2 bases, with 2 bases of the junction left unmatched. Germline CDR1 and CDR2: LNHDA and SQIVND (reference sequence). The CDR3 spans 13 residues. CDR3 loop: CASSDRGNTEAFF. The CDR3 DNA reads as TGTGCCAGTAGCGACAGGGGCAACACTGAAGCTTTCTTT.

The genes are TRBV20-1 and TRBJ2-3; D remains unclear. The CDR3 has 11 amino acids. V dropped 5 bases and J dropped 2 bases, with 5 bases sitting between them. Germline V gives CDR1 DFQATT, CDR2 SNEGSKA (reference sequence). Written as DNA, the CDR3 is TGCAGTGCTCAACTCACAGATACGCAGTATTTT. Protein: CSAQLTDTQYF.

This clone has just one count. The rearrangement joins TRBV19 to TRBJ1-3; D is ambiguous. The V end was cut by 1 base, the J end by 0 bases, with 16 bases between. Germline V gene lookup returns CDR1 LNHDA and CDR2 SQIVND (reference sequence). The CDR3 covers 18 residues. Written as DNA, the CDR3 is TGTGCCAGTAGTATAGGATTCAAAACAGTCAGCTCTGGAAACACCATATATTTT. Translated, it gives CASSIGFKTVSSGNTIYF.

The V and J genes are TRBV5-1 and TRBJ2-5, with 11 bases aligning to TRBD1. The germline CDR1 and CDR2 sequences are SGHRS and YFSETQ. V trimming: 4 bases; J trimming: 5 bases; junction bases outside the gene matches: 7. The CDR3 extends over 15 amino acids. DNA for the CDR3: TGCGCCAGCAGCCAATTGGGACAGGGGGGCGAGACCCAGTACTTC. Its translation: CASSQLGQGGETQYF.

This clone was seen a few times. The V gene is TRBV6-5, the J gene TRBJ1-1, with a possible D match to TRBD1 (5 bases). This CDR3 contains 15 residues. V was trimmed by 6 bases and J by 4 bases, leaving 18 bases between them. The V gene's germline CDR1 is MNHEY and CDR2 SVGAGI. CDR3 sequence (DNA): TGTGCCAGCAGGTCAGGCCAGGGAGGAGCCACTGAAGCTTTCTTT. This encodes CASRSGQGGATEAFF.

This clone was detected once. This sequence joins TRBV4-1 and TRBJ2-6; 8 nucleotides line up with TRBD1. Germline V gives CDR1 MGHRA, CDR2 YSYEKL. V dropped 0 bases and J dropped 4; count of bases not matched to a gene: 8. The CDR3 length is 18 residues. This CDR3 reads CASSQDRTGMGGANVLTF. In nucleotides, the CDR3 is TGCGCCAGCAGCCAAGATCGGACAGGGATGGGCGGGGCCAACGTCCTGACTTTC.

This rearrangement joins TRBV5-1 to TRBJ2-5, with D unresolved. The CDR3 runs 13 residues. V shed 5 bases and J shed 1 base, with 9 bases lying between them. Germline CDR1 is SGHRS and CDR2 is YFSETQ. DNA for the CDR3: TGCGCCAGCAGTCCAGTCACCCAAGAGACCCAGTACTTC. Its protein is CASSPVTQETQYF.

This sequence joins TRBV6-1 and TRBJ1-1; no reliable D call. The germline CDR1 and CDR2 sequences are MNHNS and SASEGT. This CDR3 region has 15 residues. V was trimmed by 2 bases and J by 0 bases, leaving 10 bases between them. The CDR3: CASSEFGQMNTEAFF. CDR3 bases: TGTGCCAGCAGTGAATTTGGTCAGATGAACACTGAAGCTTTCTTT.

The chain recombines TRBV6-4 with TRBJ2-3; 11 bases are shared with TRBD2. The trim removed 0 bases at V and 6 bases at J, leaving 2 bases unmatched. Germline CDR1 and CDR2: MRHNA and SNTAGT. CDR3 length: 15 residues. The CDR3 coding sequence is TGTGCCAGCAGTGACTCGGGGACTAGCGGCGATACGCAGTATTTT. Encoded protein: CASSDSGTSGDTQYF.

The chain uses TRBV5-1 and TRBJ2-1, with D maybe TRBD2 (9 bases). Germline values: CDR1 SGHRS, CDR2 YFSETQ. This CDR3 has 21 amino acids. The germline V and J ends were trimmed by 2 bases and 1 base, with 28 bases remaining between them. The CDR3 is CASSFTVRGQDSGSSYNEQFF. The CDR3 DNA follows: TGCGCCAGCAGCTTTACCGTCAGGGGGCAGGATAGCGGGAGTTCCTACAATGAGCAGTTCTTC.

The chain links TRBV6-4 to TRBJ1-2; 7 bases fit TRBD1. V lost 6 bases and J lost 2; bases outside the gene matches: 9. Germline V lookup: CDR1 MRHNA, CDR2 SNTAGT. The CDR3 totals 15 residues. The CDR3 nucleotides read TGTGCCAGCAGCCAAGGAACGACAGGGAACTATGGCTACACCTTC. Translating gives CASSQGTTGNYGYTF.

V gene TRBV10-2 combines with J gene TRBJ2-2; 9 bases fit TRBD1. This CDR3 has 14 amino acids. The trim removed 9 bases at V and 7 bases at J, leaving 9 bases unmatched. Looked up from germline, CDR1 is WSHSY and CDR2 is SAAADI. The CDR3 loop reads CARSGTGINGELFF. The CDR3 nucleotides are TGCGCCAGGTCCGGGACAGGGATCAACGGGGAGCTGTTTTTT.